Below, 8 T cell receptor beta chains from the same sample are listed, as sequenced in a study of blood T cell repertoires in COVID-19. The assay was immunoSEQ multiplex PCR, and TCRdb's table has in-frame clones only and misses some. This sample yields 250,000 to 300,000 clones, of which around 84% are seen a single time; approximately 4.3% belongs to the top ten. The source material was PBMCs or T cells enriched from blood (not recorded which). The receptors stem from a man aged 25-45 years with acute COVID-19.

This clone was observed once. The gene calls are TRBV5-4 and TRBJ2-5; no clear D. Between the trimmed V and J ends, which lost 0 bases and 5 bases, there was a span of 8 bases. This CDR3 is built from 13 residues. Germline CDR1 is SGHNT and CDR2 is YYREEE (reference sequence). CDR3 region: CASSLVPGETQYF. In DNA form, the CDR3 reads TGTGCCAGCAGCTTGGTTCCGGGTGAGACCCAGTACTTC.

The chain's CDR3 is CASSESRGAEKLFF. CDR3 DNA sequence: TGTGCCAGCAGTGAGAGCAGGGGCGCTGAAAAACTGTTTTTT. V gene TRBV2 combines with J gene TRBJ1-4, with D tentatively TRBD1 (6 bases). There are 14 residues in the CDR3. The V gene's germline CDR1 is SNHLY and CDR2 FYNNEI. V lost 3 bases and J 7 bases, leaving 12 bases between the germline ends.

The chain carries TRBV19 and TRBJ2-5; maybe TRBD2 (6 bases). This CDR3 spans 15 amino acids. Between the trimmed V and J ends, which lost 1 base and 0 bases, there was a span of 9 bases. Germline V lookup: CDR1 LNHDA, CDR2 SQIVND (reference sequence). DNA of the CDR3: TGTGCCAGTAGTATAGGGACTACGTACCAAGAGACCCAGTACTTC. Translated, it gives CASSIGTTYQETQYF.

The chain recombines TRBV5-4 with TRBJ2-3; tentatively, D is TRBD2 (5 bases). This CDR3 contains 13 residues. The germline gives CDR1 SGHNT, CDR2 YYREEE (reference sequence). V was cut by 1 base and J by 4 bases, with 7 bases left in between. CDR3 loop: CASSLRGPDTQYF. The CDR3 DNA reads TGTGCCAGCAGCTTGAGAGGGCCAGATACGCAGTATTTT.

The chain combines TRBV4-2 with TRBJ2-5, with D maybe TRBD2 (6 bases). Trimming left V 5 bases short and J 1 base short, with 14 bases between. From germline, CDR1 is LGHNA and CDR2 YNFKEQ. The CDR3 consists of 15 residues. CDR3 loop: CASSGPTSTQETQYF. The CDR3 DNA reads TGTGCCAGCAGCGGACCTACTAGCACCCAAGAGACCCAGTACTTC.

This rearrangement joins TRBV27 to TRBJ2-2; weak D call: TRBD2 (5 bases). V was trimmed by 3 bases and J by 0 bases, leaving 14 bases between them. The CDR3 extends over 17 amino acids. CDR1 and CDR2 (germline): MNHEY, SMNVEV (reference sequence). CDR3 coding DNA: TGTGCCAGCAGTTTTAGAGGAGGATACGCGAACACCGGGGAGCTGTTTTTT. This codes for CASSFRGGYANTGELFF.

The chain couples TRBV29-1 to TRBJ1-2, with 10 bases identical to TRBD1. This CDR3 region has 15 residues. Germline-derived CDR1 and CDR2 are SQVTM and ANQGSEA. Trimming at V came to 0 bases and at J to 8 bases, leaving 9 bases not matched to a gene. The CDR3, as DNA: TGCAGCGTTGAAGATAGGTGGGACAGGGGCCGAGGCTACACCTTC. Protein: CSVEDRWDRGRGYTF.

The V and J genes are TRBV6-5 and TRBJ2-5; 9 bases fit TRBD1. V gave up 5 bases and J gave up 10 bases; unmatched junction bases: 11. This CDR3 spans 14 amino acids. Germline loops: CDR1 MNHEY, CDR2 SVGAGI. The CDR3 sequence: CASSPGTGLRDQYF. Written as DNA, the CDR3 is TGTGCCAGCAGTCCCGGGACAGGGTTACGGGACCAGTACTTC.